The entry below describes one T cell receptor (beta chain). There is no known antigen for this receptor. No base quality values were provided; no much bigger clone lies one nucleotide off. In the paper's terms, the time point label means: baseline before first vaccination. Vaccinee samples were obtained from the UK trials COV001 and COV002, which included a single-blind randomized controlled phase 2/3 trial of AZD1222 (ChAdOx1 nCoV-19) in healthy adults. Trial participant PBMC samples were collected at day 0 and day 28 after the second dose for TCRbeta chain sequencing. The CDR3 regions of human TCRbeta chains were analyzed by immunosequencing. The source study handled its data this way. TCRs in the repertoires were matched against a reference library of SARS-CoV-2-specific TCRs that had been generated with the MIRA antigen-specificity platform. Breadth meant the fraction of unique TCRs that were SARS-CoV-2-associated, whereas depth meant the fraction of total T cells that were SARS-CoV-2-associated. Using the MIRA data, each spike-specific TCR was mapped to the spike region that the TCR reacts to and placed in a CD4 or CD8 class. Log10-transformed breadth and depth values were compared by one-way ANOVA with Sidak's multiple comparisons tests. TCRdb's version of the immuneACCESS table is confined to in-frame rearrangements and falls short of the full clone set. An unresolved V gene accounts for under half of the shortfall where checked; the remainder is of unknown origin. For V, J and clone size, that table is used; D and trimming come from the DNA. In this sample the table shows 95,000 to 150,000 clones, about 89% of which occur a single time. Roughly 5% of the sample is held by the ten biggest clonotypes.

The germline ends are 23 bases apart after V is trimmed by 6 bases and J by 0 bases. The CDR1 and CDR2 encoded by the germline V gene are MDHEN and SYDVKM. Reading from cysteine to phenylalanine, the CDR3 counts 18 amino acids. The kept DNA is CDR3 alone, 54 bases in frame from the first base. The data were obtained in a study of T cell responses to AZD1222 COVID-19 vaccine (dated by TCRdb to 2020 to 2022). Regarding the complete study: Because spike-specific TCR depth and breadth did not differ between the two schedules, AZD1222 recipients who got a second dose at roughly 4 weeks were pooled with those who got a second dose at roughly 12 weeks. TCR sequencing was performed for 233 trial participants, of whom 207 were given two doses of AZD1222 and about 25 were given two doses of MenACWY control vaccine. Trial participants were enrolled by age into 18-55, 56-69 and 70-plus year subgroups, with around 150, 28 and 57 TCR-sequenced participants respectively. What the research found in general, with its limitations: A significant rise in spike-specific TCR breadth and depth was observed after two AZD1222 doses relative to day 0 and relative to MenACWY recipients. Participants were mostly white British and included more females than males, and it was suggested by the authors that clonal diversity may have been underestimated. Vaccine-associated CD4 TCRs spanned the whole spike protein, with dominant responses in regions 160-218 and 743-854. Reportedly, close to half of the unique spike-specific TCRs recognized epitopes lying outside the regions that are mutated in the B.1.351 and B.1.1.7 variants. Because no day 14 peak-response samples were available, the repertoires could be characterized only after the peak T cell response. Conclusions about previously exposed vaccinees were limited because only five to seven AZD1222 recipients were SARS-CoV-2 seropositive at baseline. In the small 56-69-year group, the increase in depth fell short of significance, most likely because of low power.

The V and J genes are TRBV28 and TRBJ1-1; TRBD1 is a possible D gene, resting on 5 matching bases. This TCR was sampled from an adult in good health. The source material was peripheral blood, sampled on day 0 of AZD1222 vaccination. The nucleotides read TGTGCCAGCAGCCCGACGTCAGGGTTGGTTACTGTGAACACTGAAGCTTTCTTT. It translates as CASSPTSGLVTVNTEAFF.